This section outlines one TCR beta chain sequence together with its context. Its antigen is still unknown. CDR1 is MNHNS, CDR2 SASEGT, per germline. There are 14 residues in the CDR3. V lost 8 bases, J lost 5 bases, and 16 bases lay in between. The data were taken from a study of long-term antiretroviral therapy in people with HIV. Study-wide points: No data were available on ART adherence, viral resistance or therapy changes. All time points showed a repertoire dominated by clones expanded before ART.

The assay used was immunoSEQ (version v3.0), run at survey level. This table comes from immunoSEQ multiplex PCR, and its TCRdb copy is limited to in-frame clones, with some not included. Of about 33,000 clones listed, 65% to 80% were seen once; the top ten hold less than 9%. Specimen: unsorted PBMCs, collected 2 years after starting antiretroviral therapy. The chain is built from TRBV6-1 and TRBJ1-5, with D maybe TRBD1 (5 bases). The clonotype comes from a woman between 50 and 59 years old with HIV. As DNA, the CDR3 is TGTGCCAGCGGACATGTCGGGCGGGATCAGCCCCAGCATTTT. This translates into CASGHVGRDQPQHF.